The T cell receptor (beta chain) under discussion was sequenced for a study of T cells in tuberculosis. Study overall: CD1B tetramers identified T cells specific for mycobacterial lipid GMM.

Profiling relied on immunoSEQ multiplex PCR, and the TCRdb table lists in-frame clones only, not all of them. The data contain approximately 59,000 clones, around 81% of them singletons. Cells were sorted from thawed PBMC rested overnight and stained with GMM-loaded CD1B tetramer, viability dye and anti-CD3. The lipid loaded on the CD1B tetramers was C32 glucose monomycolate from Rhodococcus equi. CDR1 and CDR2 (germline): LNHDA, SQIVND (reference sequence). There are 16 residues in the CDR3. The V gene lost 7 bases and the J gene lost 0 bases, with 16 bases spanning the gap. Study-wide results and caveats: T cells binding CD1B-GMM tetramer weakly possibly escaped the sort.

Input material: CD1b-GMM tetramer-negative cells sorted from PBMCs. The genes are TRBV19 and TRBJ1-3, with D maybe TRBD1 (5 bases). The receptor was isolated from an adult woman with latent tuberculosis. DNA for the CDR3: TGTGCCAGTATGGGCGGGACTTTCAGCTCTGGAAACACCATATATTTT. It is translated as CASMGGTFSSGNTIYF.